Shown below are 18 T cell receptor beta chains from a single sample sequenced in a study of cytomegalovirus exposure and HLA in healthy donors. Both 60 Vbeta primers and 13 Jbeta primers went into the PCR. TCRdb keeps only in-frame clones here, not all; method: immunoSEQ multiplex PCR. The sample lists 130,000 or so clones, 65% to 75% occurring once. The sequencing sample was made of PBMCs. The receptor source for this set is a man aged 40-49 years in good health and CMV-seropositive.

This clone was recorded only once. The chain joins TRBV18 to TRBJ2-7, with TRBD2 matching over 7 bases. This CDR3 has 14 residues. CDR1 and CDR2 from the germline V gene are KGHSH and LQKENI. V lost 5 bases, J lost 1 base, and 5 bases stayed unmatched. CDR3 in DNA: TGTGCCAGCTCAAGGTTGGGGGGGTCCTACGAGCAGTACTTC. It specifies CASSRLGGSYEQYF.

This sequence joins TRBV27 and TRBJ1-2; D not resolved. The CDR3 is 13 amino acids. CDR1 MNHEY and CDR2 SMNVEV come from the germline V gene (reference sequence). The V gene lost 5 bases and the J gene lost 8 bases, with 15 bases spanning the gap. CDR3 sequence reads: CASSQPTGFGYTF. CDR3 DNA sequence: TGTGCCAGCAGTCAACCGACGGGGTTCGGCTACACCTTC.

The table lists this clone with a count of one. The chain joins TRBV25-1 to TRBJ2-1; TRBD1 agrees at 9 bases. V dropped 7 bases and J dropped 6; count of bases not matched to a gene: 10. The CDR3 runs 15 residues. CDR1 MGHDK and CDR2 SYGVNS come from the germline V gene. In nucleotides, the CDR3 is TGTGCCAGCATCATGGGGGTGGGACAGGGCAATGAGCAGTTCTTC. This codes for CASIMGVGQGNEQFF.

There are a few counts of this clone. The chain employs TRBV6-5 and TRBJ2-5; 7 nucleotides align to TRBD2. The assigned J gene may be wrong: the sequence end matches TRBJ2-7 better. In germline, CDR1 is MNHEY, CDR2 SVGAGI. This CDR3 comprises 15 residues. This chain's CDR3 is CASSYGGGGSYEQYF. In nucleotides, the CDR3 is TGTGCCAGCAGTTACGGCGGGGGAGGCTCCTACGAGCAGTACTTC.

This clone has only one observation. The chain combines TRBV2 with TRBJ2-1; a weak D match, TRBD2 (7 bases). The germline gives CDR1 SNHLY, CDR2 FYNNEI. CDR3 length: 15 amino acids. V lost 3 bases, J lost 3 bases, and 12 bases lay in between. CDR3 in DNA: TGTGCCAGCAGTGATTGGGGGGGGCGCTACAATGAGCAGTTCTTC. It translates to CASSDWGGRYNEQFF. The complete variable domain, with remaining parts taken from reference TRBV2 and TRBJ2-1, reads EPEVTQTPSHQVTQMGQEVILRCVPISNHLYFYWYRQILGQKVEFLVSFYNNEISEKSEIFDDQFSVERPDGSNFTLKIRSTKLEDSAMYFCASSDWGGRYNEQFFGPGTRLTVL.

V usage is TRBV5-6 and J usage is TRBJ1-5; TRBD1 might be the D (6 bases). Germline V gene lookup returns CDR1 SGHDT and CDR2 YYEEEE. The CDR3 is 14 amino acids. V was shortened by 2 bases and J by 2 bases, with 8 bases between the two germline ends. CDR3 loop: CASSFRGGNQPQHF. The CDR3 DNA reads as TGTGCCAGCAGCTTCAGGGGCGGCAATCAGCCCCAGCATTTT.

The chain links TRBV7-2 to TRBJ2-3; 14 bases match TRBD2. V gave up 0 bases and J gave up 7 bases; unmatched junction bases: 6. The CDR3 runs to 17 residues. Germline CDR1 SGHTA, CDR2 FQGNSA. The DNA for the CDR3 is TGTGCCAGCAGCTTAGCGGTGACTAGCGGGGGGGCGAATACGCAGTATTTT. Its translation: CASSLAVTSGGANTQYF.

The V gene is TRBV29-1, the J gene TRBJ1-6; D might be TRBD1 (6 bases). Germline values: CDR1 SQVTM, CDR2 ANQGSEA. The CDR3 length is 13 residues. The V gene lost 4 bases and the J gene lost 6 bases, with 10 bases spanning the gap. Here the CDR3 DNA reads TGCAGCGTTGCACAGGGTCTTAATTCACCCCTCCACTTT. Translation: CSVAQGLNSPLHF.

The chain carries TRBV11-2 and TRBJ2-2; D might be TRBD2 (5 bases). With 5 bases removed from V and 3 bases from J, the gap between germline ends came to 13 bases. The CDR3 totals 15 residues. Germline CDR1 SGHAT, CDR2 FQNNGV. The CDR3 DNA sequence: TGTGCCAGCAGCGGAGGCCTGAGGGACACCGGGGAGCTGTTTTTT. Protein: CASSGGLRDTGELFF.

CDR3 DNA: TGTGCCAGCAGCCAATCCTGGACAGGGATCTCTGGAAACACCATATATTTT. Protein: CASSQSWTGISGNTIYF. This sequence joins TRBV16 and TRBJ1-3; 8 bases align to TRBD1. The germline CDR1 and CDR2 sequences are KGHSY and FQNENV. Trimming removed 0 bases from V and 0 bases from J; junction bases left unmatched: 4. This CDR3 has 17 residues.

This clone was picked up one time. This chain connects TRBV6-6 to TRBJ1-4; 7 nucleotides align to TRBD1. Germline V CDR1 and CDR2: MNHNY, SVGAGI (reference sequence). The V segment lost 6 bases and the J segment 7 bases; nucleotides outside the gene matches: 8. This CDR3 region has 14 residues. The CDR3 loop reads CASRSTGTSEKLFF. In DNA form, the CDR3 reads TGTGCCAGCAGGTCGACAGGGACCAGTGAAAAACTGTTTTTT.

The J gene is TRBJ2-1, the V gene TRBV9, with D hard to call. This CDR3 spans 15 amino acids. V lost 4 bases and J lost 7, with 18 bases in between. The germline gives CDR1 SGDLS, CDR2 YYNGEE. CDR3 bases: TGTGCCAGCAGCCTACGGCCCGGGTCCACGAATGAGCAGTTCTTC. It encodes CASSLRPGSTNEQFF.

This clone has more than one count but fewer than ten. DNA of the CDR3: TGTGCCAGCAGCGAAACAGGGAAGGCCTACGAGCAGTACTTC. Residues: CASSETGKAYEQYF. The rearrangement links TRBV9 to TRBJ2-5, with D perhaps TRBD1 (6 bases). The DNA end is a closer match to TRBJ2-7, so the J assignment may be wrong. This CDR3 has 14 amino acids. CDR1 is SGDLS and CDR2 is YYNGEE in the germline V gene.

This clone appeared a single time. This chain connects TRBV9 to TRBJ2-2, with D hard to call. V lost 5 bases, J lost 3 bases, and 11 bases lay in between. The CDR3 is made up of 14 amino acids. The V gene's germline CDR1 is SGDLS and CDR2 YYNGEE. The CDR3 spells CASRPREDTGELFF. The CDR3 DNA reads as TGTGCCAGCAGGCCTCGCGAGGACACCGGGGAGCTGTTTTTT.

In its sample, this clone was seen a few times. Distinct nucleotide sequences in the sample also encode this CDR3. The CDR3, as DNA: TGTGCCAGCAGCTTTAGTCAGGGATCAGGAAACACCATATATTTT. Protein: CASSFSQGSGNTIYF. The J gene is TRBJ1-3, the V gene TRBV7-6; maybe TRBD1 (5 bases). This CDR3 region has 15 residues. The V and J ends lost 3 bases and 4 bases respectively, with 13 bases between them. Germline CDR1 SGHVS, CDR2 FNYEAQ.

The chain couples TRBV10-2 to TRBJ2-3, with a tentative D call TRBD1 (5 bases). Trimming removed 8 bases at V and 4 bases at J, with 7 bases between. Germline-derived CDR1 and CDR2 are WSHSY and SAAADI. This CDR3 contains 11 residues. CDR3 in amino acids: CASLGADTQYF. The CDR3 DNA reads as TGCGCCAGCCTAGGGGCAGATACGCAGTATTTT.

V gene TRBV7-9 combines with J gene TRBJ2-2; no clear D. This CDR3 comprises 15 residues. Germline V gene data show CDR1 as SEHNR and CDR2 as FQNEAQ (reference sequence). Deletions cut 3 bases from V and 2 bases from J, with 10 bases between. For the CDR3, the DNA is TGTGCCAGCAGCTTCGCGCCCTCAAACACCGGGGAGCTGTTTTTT. Translating it yields CASSFAPSNTGELFF.

The chain is built from TRBV5-4 and TRBJ2-7; 10 bases are shared with TRBD2. Germline-derived CDR1 and CDR2 are SGHNT and YYREEE (reference sequence). Trimming removed 4 bases from V and 4 bases from J; junction bases left unmatched: 5. This CDR3 contains 14 residues. The CDR3 region is CASSRSGGAYEQYF. CDR3 DNA: TGTGCCAGCAGCAGGAGCGGGGGGGCGTACGAGCAGTACTTC.